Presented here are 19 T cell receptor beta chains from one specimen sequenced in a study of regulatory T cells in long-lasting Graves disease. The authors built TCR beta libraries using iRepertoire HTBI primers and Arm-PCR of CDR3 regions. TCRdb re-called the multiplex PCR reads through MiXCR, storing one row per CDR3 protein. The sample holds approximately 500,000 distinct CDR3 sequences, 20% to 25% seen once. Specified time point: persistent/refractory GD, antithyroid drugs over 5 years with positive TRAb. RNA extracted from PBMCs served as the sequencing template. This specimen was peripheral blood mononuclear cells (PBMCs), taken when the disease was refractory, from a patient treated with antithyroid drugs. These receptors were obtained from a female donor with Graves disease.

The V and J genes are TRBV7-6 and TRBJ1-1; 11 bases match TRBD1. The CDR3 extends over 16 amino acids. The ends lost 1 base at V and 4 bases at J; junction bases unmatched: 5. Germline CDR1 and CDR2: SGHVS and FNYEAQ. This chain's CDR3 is CASSLGPGQGGTEAFF. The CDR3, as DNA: TGTGCCAGCAGCTTAGGGCCGGGACAGGGGGGCACTGAAGCTTTCTTT. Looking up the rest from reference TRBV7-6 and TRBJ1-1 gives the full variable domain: GAGVSQSPRYKVTKRGQDVALRCDPISGHVSLYWYRQALGQGPEFLTYFNYEAQQDKSGLPNDRFSAERPEGSISTLTIQRTEQRDSAMYRCASSLGPGQGGTEAFFGQGTRLTVV.

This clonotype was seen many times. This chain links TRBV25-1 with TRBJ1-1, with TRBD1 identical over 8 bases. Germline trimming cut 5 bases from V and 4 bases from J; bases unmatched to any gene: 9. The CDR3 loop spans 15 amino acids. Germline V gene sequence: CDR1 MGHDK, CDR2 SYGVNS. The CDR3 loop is CASSPQTGVSTEAFF. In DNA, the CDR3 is TGTGCCAGCAGTCCACAGACAGGGGTGAGCACTGAAGCTTTCTTT.

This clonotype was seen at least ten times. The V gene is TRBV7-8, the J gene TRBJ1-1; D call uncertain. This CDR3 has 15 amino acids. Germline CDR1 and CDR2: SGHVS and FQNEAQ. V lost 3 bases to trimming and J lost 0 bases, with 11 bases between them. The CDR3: CASSFGQEMNTEAFF. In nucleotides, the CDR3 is TGTGCCAGCAGCTTTGGGCAGGAGATGAACACTGAAGCTTTCTTT.

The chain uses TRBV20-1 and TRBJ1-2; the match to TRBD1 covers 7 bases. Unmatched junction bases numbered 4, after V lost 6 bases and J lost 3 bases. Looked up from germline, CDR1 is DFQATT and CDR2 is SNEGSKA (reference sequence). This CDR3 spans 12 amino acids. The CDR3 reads CSAPGGDYGYTF. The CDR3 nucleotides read TGCAGTGCCCCAGGGGGTGACTATGGCTACACCTTC.

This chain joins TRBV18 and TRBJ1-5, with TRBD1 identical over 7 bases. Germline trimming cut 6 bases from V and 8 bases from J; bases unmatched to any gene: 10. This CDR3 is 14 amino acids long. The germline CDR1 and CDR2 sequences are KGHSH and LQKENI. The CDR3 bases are TGTGCCAGCTCCCACGGACAGGTACCCGAGCCCCAGCATTTT. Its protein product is CASSHGQVPEPQHF.

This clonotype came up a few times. The CDR3 DNA sequence: TGTGCCACCAGCAGAGCTAGCGGGCCACTTACCTACGAGCAGTACTTC. It codes for CATSRASGPLTYEQYF. The chain employs TRBV15 and TRBJ2-7; 8 positions match TRBD2. CDR1 and CDR2 from the germline V gene are LNHNV and YYDKDF (reference sequence). The CDR3 totals 16 residues. V was clipped by 1 base and J by 2 bases; unmatched bases: 7. Using reference TRBV15 and TRBJ2-7 for the parts outside the CDR3, the full variable domain is DAMVIQNPRYQVTQFGKPVTLSCSQTLNHNVMYWYQQKSSQAPKLLFHYYDKDFNNEADTPDNFQSRRPNTSFCFLDIRSPGLGDTAMYLCATSRASGPLTYEQYFGPGTRLTVT.

The CDR3 spells CASSLTGGAGRAQYF. In nucleotides, the CDR3 is TGTGCCAGCAGTCTAACCGGGGGGGCAGGGAGGGCCCAGTACTTC. The chain carries TRBV6-1 and TRBJ2-5; 8 bases align to TRBD2. CDR1 and CDR2 (germline): MNHNS, SASEGT. The CDR3 has 15 amino acids. The ends lost 5 bases at V and 9 bases at J; junction bases unmatched: 14.

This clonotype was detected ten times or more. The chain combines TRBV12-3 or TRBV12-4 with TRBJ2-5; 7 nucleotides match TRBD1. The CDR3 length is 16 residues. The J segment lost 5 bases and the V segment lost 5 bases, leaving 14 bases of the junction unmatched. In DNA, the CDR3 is TGTGCCAGCAGTCCTATCCTGGGACAGTTAGGGGAGACCCAGTACTTC. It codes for CASSPILGQLGETQYF.

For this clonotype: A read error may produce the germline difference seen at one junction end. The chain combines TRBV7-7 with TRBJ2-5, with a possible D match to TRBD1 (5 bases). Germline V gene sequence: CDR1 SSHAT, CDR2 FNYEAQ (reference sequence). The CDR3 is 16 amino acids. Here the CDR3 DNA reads TGTGCTAGCAGCTTTTCCAGGGTAACGGGCGTGGAGACCCAGTACTTC. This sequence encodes CASSFSRVTGVETQYF.

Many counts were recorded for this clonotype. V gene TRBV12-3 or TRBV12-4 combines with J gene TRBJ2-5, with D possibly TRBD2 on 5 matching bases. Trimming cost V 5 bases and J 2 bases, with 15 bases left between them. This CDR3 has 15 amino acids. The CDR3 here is CASSPGSVRQETQYF. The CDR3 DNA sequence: TGTGCCAGCAGTCCGGGGTCCGTGAGGCAAGAGACCCAGTACTTC.

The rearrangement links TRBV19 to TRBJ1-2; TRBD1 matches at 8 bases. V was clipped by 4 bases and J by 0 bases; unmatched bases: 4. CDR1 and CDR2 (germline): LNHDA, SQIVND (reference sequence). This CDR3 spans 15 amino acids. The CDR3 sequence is CASSRPTGANYGYTF. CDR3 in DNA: TGTGCCAGTAGTAGGCCGACAGGGGCTAACTATGGCTACACCTTC.

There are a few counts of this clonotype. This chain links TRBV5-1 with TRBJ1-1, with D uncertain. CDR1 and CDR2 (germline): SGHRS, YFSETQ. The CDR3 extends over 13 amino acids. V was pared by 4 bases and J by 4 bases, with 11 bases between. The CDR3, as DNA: TGCGCCAGCAGCACAGAGGCTCCCACTGAAGCTTTCTTT. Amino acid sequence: CASSTEAPTEAFF.

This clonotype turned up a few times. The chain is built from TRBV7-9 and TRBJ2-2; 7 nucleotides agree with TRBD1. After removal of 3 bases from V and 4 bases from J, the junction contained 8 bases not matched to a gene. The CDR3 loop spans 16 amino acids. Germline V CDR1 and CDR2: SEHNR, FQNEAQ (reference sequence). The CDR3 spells CASSLRGGEGTGELFF. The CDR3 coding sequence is TGTGCCAGCAGCTTGAGAGGGGGCGAGGGCACCGGGGAGCTGTTTTTT.

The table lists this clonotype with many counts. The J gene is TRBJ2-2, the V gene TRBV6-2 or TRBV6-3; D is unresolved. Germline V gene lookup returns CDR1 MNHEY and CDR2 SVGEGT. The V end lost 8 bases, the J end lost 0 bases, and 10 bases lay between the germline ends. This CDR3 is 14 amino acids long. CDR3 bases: TGTGCCAGCTTCAAAGCAGCGAACACCGGGGAGCTGTTTTTT. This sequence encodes CASFKAANTGELFF.

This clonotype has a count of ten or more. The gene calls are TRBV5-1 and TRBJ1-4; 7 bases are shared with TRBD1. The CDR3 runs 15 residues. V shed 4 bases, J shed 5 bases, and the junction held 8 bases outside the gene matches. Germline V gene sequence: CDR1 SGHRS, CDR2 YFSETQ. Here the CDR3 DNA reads TGCGCCAGCAGCCTGTTTCAACAGGGGAATGAAAAACTGTTTTTT. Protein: CASSLFQQGNEKLFF.

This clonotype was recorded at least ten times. In DNA form, the CDR3 reads TGTGCCAGCAGTTTAGCCAATGAAGCTTTCTTT. This encodes CASSLANEAFF. The chain employs TRBV12-3 or TRBV12-4 and TRBJ1-1; D call uncertain. Deletions cut 0 bases from V and 7 bases from J, with 3 bases between. The CDR3 is 11 amino acids.

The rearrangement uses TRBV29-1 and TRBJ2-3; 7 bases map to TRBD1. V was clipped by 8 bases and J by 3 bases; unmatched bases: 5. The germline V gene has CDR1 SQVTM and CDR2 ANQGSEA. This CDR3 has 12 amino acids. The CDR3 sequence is CSHDRATDTQYF. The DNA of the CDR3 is TGCAGCCACGACAGGGCAACAGATACGCAGTATTTT.

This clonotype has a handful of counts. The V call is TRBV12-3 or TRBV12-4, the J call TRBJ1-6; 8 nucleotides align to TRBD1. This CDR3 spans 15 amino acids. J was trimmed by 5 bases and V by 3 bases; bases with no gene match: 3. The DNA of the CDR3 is TGTGCCAGCAGTTTTCAGGACAGGGATAATTCACCCCTCCACTTT. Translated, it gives CASSFQDRDNSPLHF.

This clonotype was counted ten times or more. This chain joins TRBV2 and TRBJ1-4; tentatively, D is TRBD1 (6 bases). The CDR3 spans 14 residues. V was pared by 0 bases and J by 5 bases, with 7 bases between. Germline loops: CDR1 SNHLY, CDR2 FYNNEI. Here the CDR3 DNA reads TGTGCCAGCAGTGAAGCCACAGGGAATGAAAAACTGTTTTTT. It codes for CASSEATGNEKLFF.